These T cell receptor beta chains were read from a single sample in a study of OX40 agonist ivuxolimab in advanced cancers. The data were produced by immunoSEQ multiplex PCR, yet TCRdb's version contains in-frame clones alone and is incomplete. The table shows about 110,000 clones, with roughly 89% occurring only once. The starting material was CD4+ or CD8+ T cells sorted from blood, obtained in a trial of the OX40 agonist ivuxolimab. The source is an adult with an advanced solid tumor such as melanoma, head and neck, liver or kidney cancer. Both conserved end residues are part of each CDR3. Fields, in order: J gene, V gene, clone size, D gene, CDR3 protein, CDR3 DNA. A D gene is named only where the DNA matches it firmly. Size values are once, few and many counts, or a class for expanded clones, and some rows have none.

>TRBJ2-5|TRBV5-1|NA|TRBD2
CASSTQGLDGETQYF
TGCGCCAGCAGCACACAGGGACTAGACGGTGAGACCCAGTACTTC
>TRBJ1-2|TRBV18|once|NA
CASSRSPSDGYTF
TGTGCCAGCTCACGGTCCCCTAGCGATGGCTACACCTTC
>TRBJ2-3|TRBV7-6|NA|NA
CASSLDTSDTQYF
TGTGCCAGCAGCTTAGATACGTCAGATACGCAGTATTTT
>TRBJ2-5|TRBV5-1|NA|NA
CASSSSPGQQETQYF
TGCGCCAGCAGCTCCTCACCGGGACAACAAGAGACCCAGTACTTC
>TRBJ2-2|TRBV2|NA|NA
CASSSDRPNTGELFF
TGTGCCAGCAGCTCGGACAGACCGAACACCGGGGAGCTGTTTTTT
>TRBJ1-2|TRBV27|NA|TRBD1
CASSSATGSYGYTF
TGTGCCAGCAGTTCAGCGACAGGGTCCTATGGCTACACCTTC
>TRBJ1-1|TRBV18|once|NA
CASSSGGADTEAFF
TGTGCCAGCTCATCCGGGGGGGCGGACACTGAAGCTTTCTTT
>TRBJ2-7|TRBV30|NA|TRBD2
CASGGQYF
TGTGCCTCGGGGGGGCAGTACTTC
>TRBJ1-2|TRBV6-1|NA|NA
CASTRGGGERYGYTF
TGTGCCAGCACCCGAGGGGGGGGTGAGCGCTATGGCTACACCTTC
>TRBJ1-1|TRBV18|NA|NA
CASSPPGTAMNTEAFF
TGTGCCAGCTCACCACCCGGGACGGCCATGAACACTGAAGCTTTCTTT